The 12 T cell receptor beta chains in this list originate from one sample, sequenced in a study of T-cell memory formation after mild COVID-19 (dated by TCRdb to about 2021). The library came from 5' RACE. Instrument used: Illumina NovaSeq 6000. TCRdb trimmed the raw reads at Q25, called clones with MiXCR and kept productive beta chains. Each CDR3 protein appears once, grouped with its most common genes and DNA. For this sample the table gives 300,000 to 400,000 distinct CDR3 sequences, of which around 21% were detected only once. The ten most abundant clones make up 9.5% to 15% of the sample. The sample was PBMCs or a T cell subset sorted from them (not recorded which). All receptors derive from an adult woman who had mild COVID-19 (a few samples of this study predate the infection). The sample titles of this study are shuffled in the database, so cell type and time point are left out; the donor was told from shared clones.

V and J are TRBV11-2 and TRBJ2-7; 9 bases match TRBD2. Germline CDR1 reads SGHAT; CDR2 reads FQNNGV. V lost 5 bases, J lost 0 bases, and 8 bases stayed unmatched. This CDR3 is built from 16 residues. Here the CDR3 reads CASSPSGRYISYEQYF. CDR3 bases: TGTGCCAGCAGCCCCAGCGGGAGGTACATCTCCTACGAGCAGTACTTC.

This clonotype was detected ten times or more. The rearrangement joins TRBV4-1 to TRBJ2-2; 11 bases map to TRBD2. This CDR3 region has 17 residues. V lost 0 bases and J lost 7; bases outside the gene matches: 7. Germline assignment: CDR1 MGHRA and CDR2 YSYEKL. The CDR3 bases are TGCGCCAGCAGCCAAGAAGATAGCGGGGGGGCCAACGGGGAGCTGTTTTTT. Translation gives CASSQEDSGGANGELFF.

The rearrangement joins TRBV27 to TRBJ2-1; D may match TRBD1 or TRBD2 (6 bases each). This CDR3 contains 14 residues. V dropped 2 bases and J dropped 3 bases, with 8 bases sitting between them. The germline V gene encodes CDR1 MNHEY and CDR2 SMNVEV (reference sequence). This CDR3 reads CASSLRGLYNEQFF. The DNA of the CDR3 is TGTGCCAGCAGTTTACGGGGGCTCTACAATGAGCAGTTCTTC.

The sample holds many counts of this clonotype. The rearrangement uses TRBV5-1 and TRBJ2-1; perhaps D is TRBD1 or TRBD2 (5 bases each). The CDR3 has 13 residues. Per the germline V gene, CDR1 is SGHRS and CDR2 is YFSETQ. With 4 bases removed from V and 8 bases from J, the gap between germline ends came to 13 bases. This CDR3 reads CASSPGLRDEQFF. In DNA, the CDR3 is TGCGCCAGCAGCCCGGGGCTTAGGGATGAGCAGTTCTTC.

This clonotype was detected only a few times. The chain has TRBV5-1 and TRBJ2-2, with 10 nucleotides matching TRBD2. Germline lookup yields CDR1 SGHRS and CDR2 YFSETQ. Trimming at V came to 0 bases and at J to 2 bases, leaving 4 bases not matched to a gene. This CDR3 region has 17 residues. The CDR3 reads CASSLARTSGNTGELFF. In DNA form, the CDR3 reads TGCGCCAGCAGCTTGGCTAGGACTAGCGGAAACACCGGGGAGCTGTTTTTT.

The J gene is TRBJ1-2, the V gene TRBV5-1, with D possibly being TRBD1 (6 bases). Trimming removed 0 bases from V and 4 bases from J, with 10 bases in between. The length of the CDR3 is 14 residues. Germline V gene data show CDR1 as SGHRS and CDR2 as YFSETQ. The CDR3 loop reads CASSLGGPGYGYTF. The CDR3 DNA reads TGCGCCAGCAGCTTGGGGGGGCCGGGCTATGGCTACACCTTC.

This clonotype occurred a few times. The V and J genes are TRBV27 and TRBJ2-3; 8 nucleotides line up with TRBD2. This CDR3 is 14 amino acids long. J gave up 4 bases and V 4 bases, and 4 bases lay outside the gene matches. CDR1 is MNHEY and CDR2 is SMNVEV in the germline V gene (reference sequence). The CDR3 DNA reads TGTGCCAGCAGTTCTCTGCGGGAGGCAGATACGCAGTATTTT. This sequence encodes CASSSLREADTQYF.

The chain carries TRBV5-1 and TRBJ1-1; TRBD1 matches at 7 bases. CDR3 length equals 14 residues. J gave up 1 base and V 3 bases, and 3 bases lay outside the gene matches. Germline V gene lookup returns CDR1 SGHRS and CDR2 YFSETQ. CDR3 residues: CASSSRTGNTEAFF. The DNA of the CDR3 is TGCGCCAGCAGCTCTAGGACAGGGAACACTGAAGCTTTCTTT.

The chain has TRBV10-3 and TRBJ2-7; tentative D call: TRBD2 (6 bases). Between the trimmed V and J ends, which lost 0 bases and 1 base, there was a span of 16 bases. Germline CDR1 ENHRY, CDR2 SYGVKD. CDR3 length: 17 amino acids. The CDR3 nucleotides read TGTGCCATCAGTGAGTCGATTATCGCGGGACCGTCCTACGAGCAGTACTTC. It encodes CAISESIIAGPSYEQYF.

There are a few counts of this clonotype. CDR3 sequence reads: CASSTPGPTEAFF. The CDR3 DNA follows: TGTGCCAGCAGCACACCGGGACCCACTGAAGCTTTCTTT. The chain employs TRBV7-9 and TRBJ1-1, with D perhaps TRBD1 (5 bases). Germline assignment: CDR1 SEHNR and CDR2 FQNEAQ (reference sequence). V lost 5 bases, J lost 4 bases, and 11 bases lay in between. The CDR3 length is 13 residues.

The table lists this clonotype with a count of one. The J gene is TRBJ1-5, the V gene TRBV25-1; tentatively, D is TRBD1 (5 bases). Germline V gene sequence: CDR1 MGHDK, CDR2 SYGVNS. The CDR3 loop spans 14 amino acids. Trimming stripped 4 bases from V and 5 bases from J, with 12 bases between. The CDR3 DNA is TGTGCCAGCAGTGGATCAGGGACTCATCAGCCCCAGCATTTT. It yields the protein CASSGSGTHQPQHF.

This clonotype has only a few counts. The chain combines TRBV5-1 with TRBJ2-3, with D perhaps matching TRBD1 (6 bases). CDR1 and CDR2 from the germline V gene are SGHRS and YFSETQ. The V end lost 4 bases, the J end lost 0 bases, and 15 bases lay between the germline ends. The CDR3 contains 16 residues. CDR3 coding DNA: TGCGCCAGCAGCCAAAGGGGGAACCCTAGCACAGATACGCAGTATTTT. Translated, it gives CASSQRGNPSTDTQYF.